Below, 7 T cell receptor beta chains from the same sample are listed, as sequenced in a study of T-cell memory formation after mild COVID-19. TCRdb re-analysed the 5' RACE reads in MiXCR, keeping a single row per CDR3 protein. Among about 110,000 distinct CDR3 sequences, around 12% were seen once, and the ten largest hold around 30%. Input material: PBMCs or a T cell subset sorted from them (not recorded which). The receptors were gathered from an adult woman who had mild COVID-19 (a few samples of this study predate the infection). Cell type and time point are not known.

This clonotype was detected only a few times. The chain recombines TRBV7-3 with TRBJ2-3; D remains ambiguous. Germline V gene data show CDR1 as SGHTA and CDR2 as FQGTGA. Deletions cut 0 bases from V and 0 bases from J, with 4 bases between. This CDR3 has 14 residues. CDR3 nucleotides: TGTGCCAGCAGCTTAACGGAGAGCACAGATACGCAGTATTTT. It translates to CASSLTESTDTQYF.

V is TRBV29-1 and J is TRBJ1-1, with TRBD1 identical over 7 bases. This CDR3 has 13 amino acids. Trimming at V came to 6 bases and at J to 1 base, leaving 5 bases not matched to a gene. CDR1 and CDR2 (germline): SQVTM, ANQGSEA. CDR3 amino acids: CSVQQGTNTEAFF. The CDR3, as DNA: TGCAGCGTACAACAGGGGACGAACACTGAAGCTTTCTTT.

In its sample, this clonotype was seen a few times. The chain is built from TRBV7-9 and TRBJ2-7, with D possibly TRBD2 on 6 matching bases. CDR3 size: 15 residues. Trimming shortened V by 3 bases and J by 7 bases, and 19 bases separated the two germline ends. The germline CDR1 and CDR2 sequences are SEHNR and FQNEAQ (reference sequence). The CDR3 sequence: CASSLERESLIEQYF. CDR3 bases: TGTGCCAGCAGCTTGGAACGGGAGAGCCTAATAGAGCAGTACTTC.

This clonotype has a count of ten or more. CDR3 sequence reads: CASTPGNEQFF. Here the CDR3 DNA reads TGTGCCAGCACCCCCGGCAATGAGCAGTTCTTC. V is TRBV12-3 or TRBV12-4 and J is TRBJ2-1; D gene unclear. V was clipped by 7 bases and J by 6 bases, with 7 bases between them. The CDR3 loop spans 11 amino acids.

This clonotype came up many times. The rearrangement links TRBV4-3 to TRBJ2-3, with D possibly being TRBD1 (6 bases). Per germline, CDR1 LGHNA and CDR2 YSLEER. Trimming removed 4 bases at V and 5 bases at J, with 10 bases between. This CDR3 comprises 13 residues. The CDR3 DNA is TGCGCCAGCAGCCTAATCAGGGGAGATACGCAGTATTTT. Protein sequence: CASSLIRGDTQYF.

In this sample, this clonotype turned up many times. The chain couples TRBV7-9 to TRBJ2-5; D call uncertain. Germline V gene lookup returns CDR1 SEHNR and CDR2 FQNEAQ (reference sequence). The CDR3 has 12 amino acids. Trimming removed 5 bases at V and 5 bases at J, with 9 bases between. In DNA form, the CDR3 reads TGTGCCAGCAGCCCCCTGGAGGAGACCCAGTACTTC. This gives the protein CASSPLEETQYF.

This clonotype was observed a handful of times. The chain uses TRBV5-1 and TRBJ2-3, with D maybe TRBD1 (5 bases). V was shortened by 0 bases and J by 6 bases, with 11 bases between the two germline ends. The length of the CDR3 is 14 residues. CDR1 and CDR2 (germline): SGHRS, YFSETQ. The DNA for the CDR3 is TGCGCCAGCAGCTTGGAAGGGGCAGGGGATACGCAGTATTTT. Translating it yields CASSLEGAGDTQYF.